This passage covers 14 T cell receptor beta chains from one sample sequenced in a study of response to subunit inactivated influenza vaccine. TCRdb fed the RT-PCR reads into MiXCR, producing one record per CDR3 protein. Seen here are 600,000 to 700,000 distinct CDR3 sequences, less than 15% observed once, and the top ten hold 6.5% to 8%. The sample was PBMCs from blood, taken less than 15 days before vaccination. Receptors originate from a man aged 45-60 years who received an inactivated influenza vaccine.

The chain carries TRBV7-8 and TRBJ2-6; D might be TRBD1 (6 bases). The CDR3 sequence is 19 residues long. The V end lost 1 base, the J end lost 0 bases, and 16 bases lay between the germline ends. CDR1 SGHVS and CDR2 FQNEAQ come from the germline V gene. The CDR3 protein is CASSLGPGQSSSGANVLTF. In DNA, the CDR3 is TGTGCCAGCAGCTTAGGTCCTGGACAGTCAAGCTCTGGGGCCAACGTCCTGACTTTC.

Comment on this clonotype: The junction shows a germline mismatch at one end, possibly a read error. DNA for the CDR3: TGCAGCGTGGAAGGACGGGAGTTTTCCTACAATGAGCAGTTCTTC. Translation: CSVEGREFSYNEQFF. This chain joins TRBV29-1 and TRBJ2-1, with a possible D match to TRBD2 (6 bases). This CDR3 is built from 15 residues. Per the germline V gene, CDR1 is SQVTM and CDR2 is ANQGSEA.

The chain combines TRBV12-3 or TRBV12-4 with TRBJ2-5, with 7 bases that match TRBD2. J lost 2 bases, V lost 2 bases, and 8 bases had no gene match. This CDR3 has 16 residues. The CDR3 coding sequence is TGTGCCAGCAGTTTATGGGCACTAGCGAGTCAAGAGACCCAGTACTTC. Its translation is CASSLWALASQETQYF.

This clonotype was counted a few times. The chain combines TRBV5-1 with TRBJ2-1; D possibly uses TRBD1 or TRBD2 (5 bases each). With 5 bases removed from V and 2 bases from J, the gap between germline ends came to 14 bases. This CDR3 region has 15 residues. CDR1 is SGHRS and CDR2 is YFSETQ in the germline V gene. The CDR3 sequence is CASRKEGFPYNEQFF. Written as DNA, the CDR3 is TGCGCCAGCAGAAAAGAGGGGTTCCCCTACAATGAGCAGTTCTTC.

This clonotype has more than one count but fewer than ten. The gene calls are TRBV30 and TRBJ2-1; D not certain. The CDR3 is 11 residues long. Trimming removed 7 bases at V and 0 bases at J, with 4 bases between. Germline values: CDR1 GTSNPN, CDR2 SVGIG (reference sequence). The CDR3 nucleotides read TGTGCCTTCAGCTCCTACAATGAGCAGTTCTTC. Its protein is CAFSSYNEQFF. The full variable domain, in which reference TRBV30 and TRBJ2-1 provide the parts outside the CDR3, is SQTIHQWPATLVQPVGSPLSLECTVEGTSNPNLYWYRQAAGRGLQLLFYSVGIGQISSEVPQNLSASRPQDRQFILSSKKLLLSDSGFYLCAFSSYNEQFFGPGTRLTVL.

This clonotype was seen once. This sequence joins TRBV2 and TRBJ2-5, with 7 nucleotides matching TRBD1. The CDR3 extends over 14 amino acids. In germline, CDR1 is SNHLY, CDR2 FYNNEI. J was trimmed by 4 bases and V by 2 bases; bases with no gene match: 4. This CDR3 is CASSEYRGTETQYF. DNA for the CDR3: TGTGCCAGCAGTGAATACAGGGGAACAGAGACCCAGTACTTC.

The chain couples TRBV7-9 to TRBJ2-3, with 10 bases that match TRBD2. CDR1 SEHNR and CDR2 FQNEAQ come from the germline V gene (reference sequence). V was pared by 5 bases and J by 2 bases, with 10 bases of the junction left unmatched. The CDR3 extends over 17 amino acids. The CDR3 nucleotides are TGTGCCAGCAGCCCTCATTGGACTAGCGGAACCACAGATACGCAGTATTTT. This gives the protein CASSPHWTSGTTDTQYF.

This clonotype was seen a handful of times. This sequence joins TRBV7-3 and TRBJ2-7; D perhaps matches TRBD1 (6 bases). Germline V gene sequence: CDR1 SGHTA, CDR2 FQGTGA. Trimming took 5 bases from V and 0 from J, leaving 11 bases between them. The CDR3 is 14 amino acids. The CDR3 spells CASSVGHASYEQYF. The CDR3 DNA is TGTGCCAGCAGCGTGGGACATGCCTCCTACGAGCAGTACTTC. Combining the CDR3 with reference TRBV7-3 and TRBJ2-7 gives the whole variable domain GAGVSQTPSNKVTEKGKYVELRCDPISGHTALYWYRQSLGQGPEFLIYFQGTGAADDSGLPNDRFFAVRPEGSVSTLKIQRTERGDSAVYLCASSVGHASYEQYFGPGTRLTVT.

This chain uses TRBV20-1 with TRBJ2-4, with D perhaps assigned TRBD1 or TRBD2 (6 bases each). V was pared by 1 base and J by 8 bases, with 9 bases between. The germline gives CDR1 DFQATT, CDR2 SNEGSKA (reference sequence). The CDR3 length is 12 residues. The CDR3 DNA sequence: TGCAGTGCTAGAGTTAGGGGGGACATTCAGTACTTC. Translating it yields CSARVRGDIQYF.

This clonotype occurred a few times. The V call is TRBV7-8, the J call TRBJ2-1; 12 bases match TRBD2. The CDR3 runs 18 residues. Trimming at V came to 1 base and at J to 1 base, leaving 5 bases not matched to a gene. CDR1 SGHVS and CDR2 FQNEAQ come from the germline V gene. CDR3 in amino acids: CASSLGASGGASYNEQFF. DNA for the CDR3: TGTGCCAGCAGCTTAGGGGCTAGCGGGGGGGCGTCCTACAATGAGCAGTTCTTC.

This clonotype was counted ten times or more. The V gene is TRBV12-3 or TRBV12-4, the J gene TRBJ2-1; maybe TRBD1 (6 bases). This CDR3 has 12 residues. V gave up 5 bases and J gave up 10 bases, with 12 bases separating them. The CDR3 DNA sequence: TGTGCCAGCAGTCCAGGGGTTCGGGAGCAGTTCTTC. Translated, it gives CASSPGVREQFF.

This clonotype came up a few times. The chain recombines TRBV6-5 with TRBJ2-7; 9 positions match TRBD1. CDR3 size: 15 residues. The V and J ends lost 0 bases and 3 bases, in that order; junction bases with no gene match: 3. The germline CDR1 and CDR2 sequences are MNHEY and SVGAGI. In DNA, the CDR3 is TGTGCCAGCAGTTACTCGACAGGGGGTGGCTACGAGCAGTACTTC. Protein product: CASSYSTGGGYEQYF.

The table lists this clonotype with many counts. The chain recombines TRBV12-3 or TRBV12-4 with TRBJ2-4; D uncertain. The ends were cut back, 4 bases at V and 11 bases at J, with 15 bases in the middle. There are 13 residues in the CDR3. CDR3 residues: CASSSRSASVQYF. CDR3 sequence (DNA): TGTGCCAGCAGTTCAAGGTCGGCGTCAGTTCAGTACTTC.

There are a few counts of this clonotype. The V gene is TRBV15, the J gene TRBJ2-7; TRBD1 aligns across 7 bases. J lost 0 bases, V lost 2 bases, and 4 bases had no gene match. Germline assignment: CDR1 LNHNV and CDR2 YYDKDF (reference sequence). This CDR3 spans 15 amino acids. CDR3 sequence reads: CATSRPGTDSYEQYF. The CDR3 DNA reads as TGTGCCACCAGCAGACCAGGGACAGACTCCTACGAGCAGTACTTC. The entire variable domain, with the rest obtained from reference TRBV15 and TRBJ2-7, is as follows: DAMVIQNPRYQVTQFGKPVTLSCSQTLNHNVMYWYQQKSSQAPKLLFHYYDKDFNNEADTPDNFQSRRPNTSFCFLDIRSPGLGDTAMYLCATSRPGTDSYEQYFGPGTRLTVT.